The present T cell receptor beta chain was sequenced within a study of T cell responses to AZD1222 COVID-19 vaccine. Regarding the study as a whole: Repertoire sampling occurred only after the peak T cell response. Baseline seropositivity occurred in only a handful of AZD1222 recipients. Spike-specific TCR breadth rose after two AZD1222 doses, and depth rose as well. Among the donors, most were white British and more were female, and clonal diversity was possibly underestimated.

Notes on this clone: Antigen specificity is unknown.

TCRdb keeps only in-frame clones here, not all; method: immunoSEQ multiplex PCR. This repertoire shows 85,000 to 130,000 clones, approximately 86% found once; its top ten account for 3.3%. The CDR3 length is 12 residues. Germline loops: CDR1 LNHDA, CDR2 SQIVND (reference sequence). Trimming took off 3 bases at V and 11 bases at J, with 8 bases between the two ends. The chain combines TRBV19 with TRBJ1-6; no clear D. The sample in question was peripheral blood, obtained 28 days after the second dose of the MenACWY control vaccine. The source of this sequence is an adult who received the MenACWY meningococcal vaccine as a control. The CDR3: CASSIGSTPLHF. DNA for the CDR3: TGTGCCAGTAGTATCGGTAGTACACCCCTCCACTTT.